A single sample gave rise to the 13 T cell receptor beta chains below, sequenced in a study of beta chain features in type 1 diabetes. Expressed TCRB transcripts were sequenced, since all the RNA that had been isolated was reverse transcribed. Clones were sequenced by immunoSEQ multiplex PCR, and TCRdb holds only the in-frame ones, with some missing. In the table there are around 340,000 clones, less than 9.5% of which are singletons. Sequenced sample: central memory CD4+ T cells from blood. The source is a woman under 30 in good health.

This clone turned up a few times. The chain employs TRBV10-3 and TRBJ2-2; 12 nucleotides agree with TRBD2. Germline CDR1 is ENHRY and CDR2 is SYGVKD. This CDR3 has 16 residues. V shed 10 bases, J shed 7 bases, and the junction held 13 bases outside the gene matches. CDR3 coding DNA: TGTGCCAGCAGGCCGACTAGCGGGAGTTTTGGCGGGGAGCTGTTTTTT. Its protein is CASRPTSGSFGGELFF.

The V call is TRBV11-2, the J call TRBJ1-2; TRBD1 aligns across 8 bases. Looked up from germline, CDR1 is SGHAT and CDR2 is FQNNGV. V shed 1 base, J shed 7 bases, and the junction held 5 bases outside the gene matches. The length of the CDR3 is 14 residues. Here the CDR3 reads CASSLVRTGSGYTF. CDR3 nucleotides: TGTGCCAGCAGCTTAGTTCGGACAGGGTCTGGCTACACCTTC.

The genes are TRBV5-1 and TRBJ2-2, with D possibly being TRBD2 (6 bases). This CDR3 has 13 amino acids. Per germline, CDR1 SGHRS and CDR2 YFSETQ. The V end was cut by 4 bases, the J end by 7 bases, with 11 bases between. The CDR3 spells CASSTLEGGELFF. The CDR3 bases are TGCGCCAGCAGCACTTTGGAGGGCGGGGAGCTGTTTTTT.

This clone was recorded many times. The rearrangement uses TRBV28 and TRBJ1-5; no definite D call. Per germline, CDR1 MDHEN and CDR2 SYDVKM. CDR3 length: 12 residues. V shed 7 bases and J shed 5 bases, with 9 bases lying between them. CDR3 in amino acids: CASKFGDQPQHF. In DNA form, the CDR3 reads TGTGCCAGCAAGTTTGGGGATCAGCCCCAGCATTTT.

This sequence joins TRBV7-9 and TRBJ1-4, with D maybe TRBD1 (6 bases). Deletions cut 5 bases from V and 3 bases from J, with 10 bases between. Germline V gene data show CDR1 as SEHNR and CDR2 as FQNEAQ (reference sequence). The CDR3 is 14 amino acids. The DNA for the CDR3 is TGTGCCAGCAGCCGGGACATCGCTAATGAAAAACTGTTTTTT. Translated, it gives CASSRDIANEKLFF.

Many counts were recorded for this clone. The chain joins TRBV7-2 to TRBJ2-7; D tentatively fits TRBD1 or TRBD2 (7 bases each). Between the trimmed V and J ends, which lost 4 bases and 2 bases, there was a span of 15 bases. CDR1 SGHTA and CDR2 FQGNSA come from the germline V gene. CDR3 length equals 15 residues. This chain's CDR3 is CASSSRGDRAYEQYF. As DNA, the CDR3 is TGTGCCAGCAGCTCTCGGGGGGACAGAGCCTACGAGCAGTACTTC.

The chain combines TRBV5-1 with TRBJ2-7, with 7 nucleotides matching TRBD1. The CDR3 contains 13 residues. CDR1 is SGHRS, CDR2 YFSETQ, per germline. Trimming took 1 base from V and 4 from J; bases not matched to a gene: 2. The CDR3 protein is CASSLRQGYEQYF. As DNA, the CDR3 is TGCGCCAGCAGCTTGAGACAGGGTTACGAGCAGTACTTC.

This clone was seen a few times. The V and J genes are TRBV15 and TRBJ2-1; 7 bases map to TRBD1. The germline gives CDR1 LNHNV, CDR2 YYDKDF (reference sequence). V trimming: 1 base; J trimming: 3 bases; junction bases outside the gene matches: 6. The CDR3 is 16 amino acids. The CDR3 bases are TGTGCCACCAGCAGAGCAGGGGGAGTAGGCTACAATGAGCAGTTCTTC. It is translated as CATSRAGGVGYNEQFF.

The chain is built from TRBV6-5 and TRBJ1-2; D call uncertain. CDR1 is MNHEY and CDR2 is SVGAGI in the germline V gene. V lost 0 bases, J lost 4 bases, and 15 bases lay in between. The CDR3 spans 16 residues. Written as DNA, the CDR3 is TGTGCCAGCAGTTACTCGGTAGCGCGAGCGGGCTATGGCTACACCTTC. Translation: CASSYSVARAGYGYTF.

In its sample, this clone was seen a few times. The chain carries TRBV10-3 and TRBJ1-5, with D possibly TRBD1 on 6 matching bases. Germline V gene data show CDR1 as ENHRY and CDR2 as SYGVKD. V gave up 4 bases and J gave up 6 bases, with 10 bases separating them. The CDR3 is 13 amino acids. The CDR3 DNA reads TGTGCCATCAGTGCAGAGGGGGGTCAGCCCCAGCATTTT. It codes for CAISAEGGQPQHF.

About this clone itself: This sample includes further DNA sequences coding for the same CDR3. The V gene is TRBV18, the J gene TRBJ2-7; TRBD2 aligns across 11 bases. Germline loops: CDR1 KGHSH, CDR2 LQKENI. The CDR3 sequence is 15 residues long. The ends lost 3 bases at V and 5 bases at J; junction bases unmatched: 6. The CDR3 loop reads CASSPPGLADHEQYF. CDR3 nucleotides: TGTGCCAGCTCACCTCCGGGACTAGCGGACCACGAGCAGTACTTC. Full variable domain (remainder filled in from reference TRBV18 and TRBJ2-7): NAGVMQNPRHLVRRRGQEARLRCSPMKGHSHVYWYRQLPEEGLKFMVYLQKENIIDESGMPKERFSAEFPKEGPSILRIQQVVRGDSAAYFCASSPPGLADHEQYFGPGTRLTVT.

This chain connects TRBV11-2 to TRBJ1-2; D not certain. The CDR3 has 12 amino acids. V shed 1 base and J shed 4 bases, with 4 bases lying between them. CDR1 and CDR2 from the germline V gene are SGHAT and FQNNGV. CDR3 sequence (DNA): TGTGCCAGCAGCTTAGTTAGCTATGGCTACACCTTC. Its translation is CASSLVSYGYTF.

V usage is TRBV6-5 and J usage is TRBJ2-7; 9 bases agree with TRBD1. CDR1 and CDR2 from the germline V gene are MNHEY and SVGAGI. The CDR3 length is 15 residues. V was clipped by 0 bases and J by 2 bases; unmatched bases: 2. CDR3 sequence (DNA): TGTGCCAGCAGTTACTCGGGACAGGGTACCTACGAGCAGTACTTC. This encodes CASSYSGQGTYEQYF.